The subject of this entry is one T cell receptor (beta chain). These data belong to a study of CD8 T cells in Susac syndrome. RNA was extracted with the RNeasy kit, and a quantity of about 0.45 to 1 ug was reverse transcribed using random hexamers. The CDR3 of TCR beta was amplified by immunoSEQ multiplex PCR across 54 Vbeta and 13 Jbeta. One entry per CDR3 protein results from TCRdb running MiXCR on the immunoSEQ multiplex PCR reads. Of approximately 220,000 distinct CDR3 sequences detected, about 90% appear once; the ten largest clones hold around 0.15%. The junction had 7 bases not matched to a gene; V was cut back by 0 bases and J by 16 bases. This CDR3 contains 13 residues. Per germline, CDR1 LGHNA and CDR2 YNFKEQ.

The V gene is TRBV4-2, the J gene TRBJ2-4; 9 bases match TRBD2. The sample consisted of CD8+ T cells from PBMCs. The clonotype was recovered from a human donor with multiple sclerosis. CDR3 DNA sequence: TGTGCCAGCAGCCAAGAACAGCGGGGGGCTCACTACTTC. This gives the protein CASSQEQRGAHYF.